The 23 T cell receptor beta chains below come from one sample, sequenced in a study of T-cell memory formation after mild COVID-19. MiXCR, run by TCRdb on the 5' RACE reads, gives a single entry per CDR3 protein. The sample contains 300,000 to 400,000 distinct CDR3 sequences, around 30% of which appear only once. The source material was PBMCs or a T cell subset sorted from them (not recorded which). These receptors came from an adult woman who had mild COVID-19 (a few samples of this study predate the infection). Cell type and time point are not known.

This clonotype was seen only once. The chain joins TRBV29-1 to TRBJ2-7; D not certain. V dropped 1 base and J dropped 3 bases, with 7 bases sitting between them. The CDR3 has 12 amino acids. Germline values: CDR1 SQVTM, CDR2 ANQGSEA. The DNA for the CDR3 is TGCAGCGTTGAAGGCGAGTTCTACGAGCAGTACTTC. It translates to CSVEGEFYEQYF.

The CDR3 sequence: CATSSPGRTGPDYGYTF. The CDR3 coding sequence is TGTGCCACCAGCAGTCCCGGAAGGACAGGGCCGGACTATGGCTACACCTTC. V gene TRBV15 combines with J gene TRBJ1-2; 8 bases line up with TRBD1. Germline V gene lookup returns CDR1 LNHNV and CDR2 YYDKDF (reference sequence). Trimming took 3 bases from V and 3 from J; bases not matched to a gene: 12. The CDR3 runs 17 residues. The full variable domain, completed using reference TRBV15 and TRBJ1-2, is DAMVIQNPRYQVTQFGKPVTLSCSQTLNHNVMYWYQQKSSQAPKLLFHYYDKDFNNEADTPDNFQSRRPNTSFCFLDIRSPGLGDTAMYLCATSSPGRTGPDYGYTFGSGTRLTVV.

This sequence joins TRBV3-1 and TRBJ1-1, with D possibly matching TRBD1 (5 bases). V lost 0 bases to trimming and J lost 1 base, with 9 bases between them. The length of the CDR3 is 15 residues. The V gene's germline CDR1 is LGHDT and CDR2 YNNKEL (reference sequence). DNA for the CDR3: TGTGCCAGCAGCCAAGATGGGACGGAGAACACTGAAGCTTTCTTT. Translation gives CASSQDGTENTEAFF.

This clonotype was observed a few times. The V call is TRBV20-1, the J call TRBJ2-5; D may be TRBD2 (6 bases). The CDR3 consists of 14 residues. The germline V gene has CDR1 DFQATT and CDR2 SNEGSKA (reference sequence). Trimming removed 7 bases at V and 0 bases at J, with 15 bases between. The CDR3: CSVGRGFYQETQYF. For the CDR3, the DNA is TGCAGTGTGGGGCGGGGATTCTACCAAGAGACCCAGTACTTC.

The chain links TRBV12-3 or TRBV12-4 to TRBJ2-1, with 10 bases aligning to TRBD2. The CDR3 consists of 15 residues. V trimming: 3 bases; J trimming: 4 bases; junction bases outside the gene matches: 3. The CDR3, as DNA: TGTGCCAGCAGTTTCTCAGCGGGGGGGTACAATGAGCAGTTCTTC. This encodes CASSFSAGGYNEQFF.

This clonotype was counted only a few times. This chain links TRBV29-1 with TRBJ1-1, with D perhaps matching TRBD1 (6 bases). The CDR3 totals 12 residues. Germline V gene sequence: CDR1 SQVTM, CDR2 ANQGSEA. CDR3 coding DNA: TGCACCACCCAAGAGGGGGACACTGAAGCTTTCTTT. This sequence encodes CTTQEGDTEAFF.

The rearrangement links TRBV2 to TRBJ2-7; D is possibly TRBD2 (6 bases). Trimming took 5 bases from V and 8 from J, leaving 13 bases between them. The CDR3 runs to 12 residues. Germline V gene sequence: CDR1 SNHLY, CDR2 FYNNEI. For the CDR3, the DNA is TGTGCCAGCAGTCCCGATGGAGGGAAGCAGTACTTC. It codes for CASSPDGGKQYF.

This clonotype showed up just a few times. The rearrangement joins TRBV9 to TRBJ2-7; D not certain. Germline V gene sequence: CDR1 SGDLS, CDR2 YYNGEE. V shed 0 bases and J shed 2 bases, with 9 bases lying between them. The CDR3 is 14 amino acids. The CDR3 sequence: CASSVDEVPYEQYF. CDR3 DNA sequence: TGTGCCAGCAGCGTAGATGAGGTTCCCTACGAGCAGTACTTC.

A single count supports this clonotype. This sequence joins TRBV10-3 and TRBJ1-6; D is uncertain. This CDR3 spans 15 amino acids. Germline V gene lookup returns CDR1 ENHRY and CDR2 SYGVKD. Trimming pared 11 bases from V and 9 bases from J, leaving 23 bases between. The CDR3 sequence is CASRLAGRSSSPLHF. CDR3 sequence (DNA): TGTGCCTCCCGGCTGGCAGGACGATCAAGTTCACCCCTCCACTTT.

V and J are TRBV20-1 and TRBJ2-6, with a possible D match to TRBD2 (5 bases). The germline CDR1 and CDR2 sequences are DFQATT and SNEGSKA (reference sequence). The ends were cut back, 3 bases at V and 1 base at J, with 16 bases in the middle. This CDR3 is 17 amino acids long. The CDR3 DNA is TGCAGTGCTAGGGGCGGGTTTGGGATTTCTGGGGCCAACGTCCTGACTTTC. It yields the protein CSARGGFGISGANVLTF.

This clonotype was detected once. The V and J genes are TRBV6-6 and TRBJ2-1, with 10 bases matching TRBD2. With 2 bases clipped from V and 5 bases from J, the junction kept 6 bases outside the gene matches. The germline V gene has CDR1 MNHNY and CDR2 SVGAGI (reference sequence). The CDR3 extends over 16 amino acids. CDR3 loop: CASSYPSGRGNNEQFF. The CDR3 bases are TGTGCCAGCAGTTACCCTAGCGGGAGAGGAAACAATGAGCAGTTCTTC.

This sequence joins TRBV7-9 and TRBJ1-1; D is unresolved. The ends were cut back, 5 bases at V and 5 bases at J, with 9 bases in the middle. This CDR3 is 12 amino acids long. Germline values: CDR1 SEHNR, CDR2 FQNEAQ (reference sequence). The CDR3: CASSLEKTEAFF. Here the CDR3 DNA reads TGTGCCAGCAGCCTAGAGAAAACTGAAGCTTTCTTT.

The CDR3 bases are TGCGCCAGCAGCTCCGTCCCGGGGGGGCGAAATACGCAGTATTTT. Translated: CASSSVPGGRNTQYF. The V gene is TRBV5-1, the J gene TRBJ2-3, with TRBD2 matching 8 bases. Per germline, CDR1 SGHRS and CDR2 YFSETQ. Trimming cost V 3 bases and J 7 bases; bases outside gene matches: 10. This CDR3 contains 15 residues.

This chain connects TRBV7-6 to TRBJ2-1; 7 bases line up with TRBD1. This CDR3 contains 20 residues. After removal of 0 bases from V and 5 bases from J, the junction contained 19 bases not matched to a gene. Germline lookup yields CDR1 SGHVS and CDR2 FNYEAQ. The CDR3 nucleotides read TGTGCCAGCAGCTTAGCCTACGACAGGGTCGTTACAGTTATCAACAATGAGCAGTTCTTC. Translating gives CASSLAYDRVVTVINNEQFF. The whole variable domain, filled in from reference TRBV7-6 and TRBJ2-1, reads GAGVSQSPRYKVTKRGQDVALRCDPISGHVSLYWYRQALGQGPEFLTYFNYEAQQDKSGLPNDRFSAERPEGSISTLTIQRTEQRDSAMYRCASSLAYDRVVTVINNEQFFGPGTRLTVL.

The chain links TRBV29-1 to TRBJ1-1; 8 nucleotides line up with TRBD1. The CDR3 contains 13 residues. The trim removed 7 bases at V and 5 bases at J, leaving 9 bases unmatched. Germline assignment: CDR1 SQVTM and CDR2 ANQGSEA. The CDR3 DNA sequence: TGCAGCGGAATTGGACAGGGAGGAACTGAAGCTTTCTTT. The encoded protein is CSGIGQGGTEAFF.

In this sample, this clonotype turned up a few times. The chain uses TRBV12-3 or TRBV12-4 and TRBJ2-1, with 11 bases fitting TRBD1. The junction had 5 bases not matched to a gene; V was cut back by 4 bases and J by 9 bases. This CDR3 spans 14 amino acids. The CDR3 spells CASSSRDRGFEQFF. The CDR3 nucleotides are TGTGCCAGCAGTTCCCGGGACAGGGGGTTTGAGCAGTTCTTC.

This clonotype was found a few times. The CDR3 loop reads CAITELGQNTEAFF. CDR3 nucleotides: TGTGCCATCACCGAGTTGGGTCAGAACACTGAAGCTTTCTTT. This chain links TRBV10-3 with TRBJ1-1; D remains unclear. V was shortened by 7 bases and J by 1 base, with 13 bases between the two germline ends. Germline V gene lookup returns CDR1 ENHRY and CDR2 SYGVKD. The CDR3 covers 14 residues.

The chain combines TRBV6-5 with TRBJ2-2; a possible D gene is TRBD1 (6 bases). The germline CDR1 and CDR2 sequences are MNHEY and SVGAGI. This CDR3 is built from 14 residues. V lost 10 bases and J 0 bases, leaving 12 bases between the germline ends. The CDR3 reads CATRQASNTGELFF. The CDR3 DNA sequence: TGTGCCACCCGACAGGCCTCGAACACCGGGGAGCTGTTTTTT.

J is TRBJ1-1 and V is TRBV5-5; D gene ambiguous. With 3 bases removed from V and 1 base from J, the gap between germline ends came to 13 bases. Germline V CDR1 and CDR2: SGHKS, YYEKEE (reference sequence). This CDR3 contains 15 residues. CDR3: CASSSMIGKNTEAFF. The DNA for the CDR3 is TGTGCCAGCAGCTCGATGATTGGCAAGAACACTGAAGCTTTCTTT.

V is TRBV4-3 and J is TRBJ2-2; perhaps TRBD2 as D (7 bases). V dropped 0 bases and J dropped 3 bases, with 17 bases sitting between them. Looked up from germline, CDR1 is LGHNA and CDR2 is YSLEER. The CDR3 contains 18 residues. DNA for the CDR3: TGCGCCAGCAGCCAAGATAAGGGGGGGGCCCGTGACACCGGGGAGCTGTTTTTT. It codes for CASSQDKGGARDTGELFF.

The V call is TRBV4-2, the J call TRBJ2-7, with 11 bases fitting TRBD2. Germline V gene sequence: CDR1 LGHNA, CDR2 YNFKEQ. V shed 0 bases and J 2 bases; nucleotides not matched to a gene: 3. This CDR3 region has 16 residues. This chain's CDR3 is CASSQDLLAGAYEQYF. In DNA form, the CDR3 reads TGTGCCAGCAGCCAAGACCTACTAGCGGGAGCCTACGAGCAGTACTTC.

The chain links TRBV7-3 to TRBJ2-2; D ambiguous. This CDR3 has 14 residues. CDR1 and CDR2 from the germline V gene are SGHTA and FQGTGA. Between the trimmed V and J ends, which lost 2 bases and 4 bases, there was a span of 8 bases. The CDR3 nucleotides are TGTGCCAGCAGCTTATCCGGCGTCACCGGGGAGCTGTTTTTT. Translation: CASSLSGVTGELFF.

This clonotype turned up a few times. V usage is TRBV12-3 or TRBV12-4 and J usage is TRBJ1-3; D gene uncertain. This CDR3 is 14 amino acids long. V was trimmed by 3 bases and J by 0 bases, leaving 6 bases between them. DNA of the CDR3: TGTGCCAGCAGTTTGGGCTACTCTGGAAACACCATATATTTT. Amino acids: CASSLGYSGNTIYF.